This record concerns one T cell receptor (beta chain) sequence. It lacks a known antigen. The library was produced with the immunoSEQ multiplex PCR assay. For the multiplex PCR, a mixture combining 60 forward primers for TCR Vbeta segments and 13 reverse primers for TCR Jbeta segments was used. A multiplex PCR assay on genomic DNA amplified the CDR3 region of rearranged TCR beta genes. The Illumina HiSeq System was used to sequence the amplified TCR beta libraries as 87-base-pair reads. Per the authors' processing: A later analysis counted tens of millions of unique TCR beta chains across the 690 or so repertoires, and around 9.9 million of these chains were shared by at least two donors. To remove PCR and sequencing errors, raw reads were error-corrected and collapsed into unique sequences using a nearest-neighbor algorithm that merged closely related sequences. CDR3 sequences were aligned to IMGT reference sequences to assign V, D and J gene segments. For a sequence to be retained, at least a six-nucleotide match to both a V gene segment and a J gene segment was required. Rearrangements were classified as productive when the CDR3 lacked stop codons and remained in frame with V and J, and all other rearrangements were classified as non-productive. Following IMGT convention, CDR3 was defined as the stretch from the second conserved V-encoded cysteine to the conserved J-encoded phenylalanine. The earlier analysis of about 610 of the donors excluded any sequence lacking an unambiguous match to a single V gene segment. An earlier analysis of 587 of the donors called V segments functional above 56.7% productive rearrangements and segregating when the between-donor standard deviation exceeded 5%. A statistical classification framework was built for diagnosing cytomegalovirus status from the catalog of TCR beta chain sequences. In a later analysis, TCR nucleotide sequences were compared against IMGT/GENE-DB human TR gene sequences so that V and J genes could be assigned. The TCRdist pipeline was used in a later analysis to assign CDR3 sequences and most-parsimonious VDJ recombination scenarios. In a later analysis, each TCR beta chain was defined by its CDR3 amino acid sequence together with its V-gene family, and reads lacking a unique V-gene family were excluded. In a later analysis, around 600 highly shared, low-generation-probability nucleotide sequences were removed to address suspected cross-contamination and a sequencing artifact. A later analysis calculated a clonal expansion index for each public chain from normalized within-repertoire ranks of inferred template counts. In a later analysis, generation probabilities were computed with a VDJ recombination model fitted to out-of-frame rearrangements, and the resulting probabilities were checked against IGoR. A later analysis scored TCR-TCR, TCR-HLA and TCR-CMV co-occurrence with hypergeometric tests, applying a repertoire-size bias correction to TCR pairs. To estimate false discovery rates, a later analysis permuted the HLA or CMV assignments 20 times. In a later analysis, co-occurring TCRs were grouped using DBSCAN, and TCRdist sequence similarity was added for clustering within HLA-allele-positive subsets. For co-occurrence clustering, repertoires with fewer than 30,000 or more than 120,000 public chains were excluded, along with five repertoires with anomalous nucleotide sharing. In its TCRdb copy, this immuneACCESS table keeps in-frame sequences only and misses some clones. Where compared with another copy, unresolved V genes explain less than half of these, and the others have no known cause. V and J calls and clone size come straight from that table; D and trimming were deduced from the DNA. The table for this sample records 100,000 to 150,000 clones. Together, the top ten hold under 2.5% of the sample.

This specimen comes from a study of cytomegalovirus exposure and HLA in healthy donors (dated by TCRdb to about 2017). A note on the overall study: In an earlier analysis of approximately 640 of the donors, about 270 Gb of sequence data and 90 million to 130 million unique TCR beta sequences from 180 million or so T cells were reported. Roughly 290 gigabases of sequencing data and roughly 80 million unique TCR sequences made up an early release that covered over 550 HLA-typed donors. Among the roughly 400 genotyped donors, around 81% belonged to the genetic ancestry cluster associated with self-reported Caucasian donors. The aim of the study was to test whether cataloging public T cell receptors could identify signatures of past pathogen exposure. The study used immunosequencing to profile the T cell repertoires of about 670 subjects and linked those repertoires to cytomegalovirus serostatus. Along with the roughly 670-subject first cohort, a separate validation cohort of over 90 different subjects was used. To predict cytomegalovirus infection status, the study combined high-throughput TCR immunosequencing, statistical association of individual TCRs with disease status, and machine learning. A later analysis re-examined previously published TCR beta repertoires from just over 650 donors and added high-resolution HLA genotyping to investigate patterns of TCR occurrence. Rather than drawing on any new phenotypic data, the later analysis identified candidate immune exposures from TCR beta sequences and the way those sequences occurred across donors. In an earlier analysis of a few hundred of the donors, high-throughput TCR beta sequencing was used to judge whether each TCR beta V gene segment behaved as functional or pseudogenic. Donor age, sex, ethnicity and CMV serostatus were compiled together with the repertoire data. A later genetic analysis took genome-wide SNP genotypes for about three fifths of the 666 donors and used that subset as a discovery cohort. All discovery cohort repertoires had been generated using a single sequencing platform. HLA typing included class I and class II loci at four-digit resolution. Typing coverage varied by locus: roughly 620-630 donors for A, B, C, DRB1 and DQB1; around 560 for DQA1; approximately 570 for DPA1; roughly 450 for DPB1. Because of strong linkage in the cohort, five DR-DQ haplotypes were treated as single units for association and clustering. Among about 400 genotyped donors of the cohort, an average of approximately 200,000 unique TCR beta nucleotide sequences was sequenced per donor, of which roughly 18% were non-productive. Here is what the overall study found, with its caveats: In a later analysis, HLA-associated TCR beta chains showed more clonal expansion and lower generation probabilities than non-associated chains that were equally common. This cohort had only TCR beta chains sequenced, and the lack of alpha or paired-chain data limited which features could be detected. Several of the top co-occurrence clusters appeared to be linked to parvovirus B19, influenza, CMV and Epstein-Barr virus, according to a later analysis. In a later analysis, the rate of TCR association differed among HLA loci, with DRB1 alleles having the most associated TCRs and HLA-C alleles having the fewest. Most TCR sequences were observed very rarely across donors, whereas some public TCRs were present in many individuals. Linkage disequilibrium might explain the correlated functional status among segregating V segments, but an unknown experimental factor could not be excluded. In the study, roughly 160 TCR beta chains were listed as associated with cytomegalovirus. Assigning TCR associations to individual alleles was difficult when HLA alleles, especially DR and DQ, strongly co-occurred. Cytomegalovirus status was reported to be diagnosed by the classifier with high specificity and sensitivity in both the original and validation cohorts. The authors suggested that the approach could potentially be extended to other disease states and immunological phenotypes. The sequencing pipeline was judged likely to have produced a cluster of highly shared sequence variants as a technical artifact. CMV serostatus was the only immune exposure information available for the cohort. Fewer than 20 rarely observed V segments, including chromosome 9 orphons, were excluded from the earlier analysis of several hundred of the donors because counts were too low. A few of the identified cytomegalovirus-associated TCR beta chains were confirmed in vitro to be specific for cytomegalovirus antigens. Some IMGT-functional V segments, including TRBV6-2 and TRBV6-3, could not be distinguished by the 87-base-pair reads and were therefore excluded. Because some donors lacked HLA typing at each locus, the association tests relied only on the typed subset. In a later analysis, about 16,000 TCR beta sequences were associated with specific HLA alleles at a false discovery rate of 0.05. A further reported finding was that TCR beta sequences accurately predicted the HLA-A and HLA-B alleles for most subjects in the first cohort. Roughly uniform sequencing depth across donors was assumed in presence/absence analyses, although this assumption may not hold. An earlier analysis of approximately 530 of the donors showed that most TCR beta V segments appeared in productive rearrangements either about 87% or about 30% of the time, which broadly matched IMGT annotations. In a later genetic analysis, a missense DCLRE1C variant was associated with V-gene and J-gene trimming of TCR beta chains, and the association was replicated in an independent cohort. Most CMV-associated TCR beta chains appeared to be HLA-restricted in a later analysis, and the HLA associations seemed to be driven largely by CMV exposure. A later genetic analysis reported fewer N-insertions in productive TCRs among donors in an Asian-associated ancestry cluster than the roughly 650-donor mean.

The germline V gene supplies CDR1 SQVTM and CDR2 ANQGSEA. Trimming removed 4 bases from V and 2 bases from J, leaving 12 bases between the germline ends. Counted from cysteine to phenylalanine, this CDR3 has 13 amino acids. The retained sequence is limited to the CDR3, 39 bases, with the frame set at the first base. In total, approximately 690 healthy bone marrow donors made up the cohort. All cohort members were sampled while nominally healthy, although unrecorded immune exposures were likely present. The donor was CMV seronegative and belonged to the group of 350 or so seronegative cohort members. A peripheral blood sample was collected from each donor, and TCR beta sequencing was performed on peripheral blood mononuclear cells. The Qiagen DNeasy Blood Extraction Kit was used to extract genomic DNA from the blood cell samples.

Sequenced sample: PBMCs. The chain is made from TRBV29-1 and TRBJ2-7, with the D gene call left open. The clonotype was recovered from a man between 35 and 55 years old in good health and CMV-seronegative. The CDR3: CSVGSRRPYEQYF. The nucleotide sequence is given as TGCAGCGTTGGCTCGAGGCGCCCCTACGAGCAGTACTTC.